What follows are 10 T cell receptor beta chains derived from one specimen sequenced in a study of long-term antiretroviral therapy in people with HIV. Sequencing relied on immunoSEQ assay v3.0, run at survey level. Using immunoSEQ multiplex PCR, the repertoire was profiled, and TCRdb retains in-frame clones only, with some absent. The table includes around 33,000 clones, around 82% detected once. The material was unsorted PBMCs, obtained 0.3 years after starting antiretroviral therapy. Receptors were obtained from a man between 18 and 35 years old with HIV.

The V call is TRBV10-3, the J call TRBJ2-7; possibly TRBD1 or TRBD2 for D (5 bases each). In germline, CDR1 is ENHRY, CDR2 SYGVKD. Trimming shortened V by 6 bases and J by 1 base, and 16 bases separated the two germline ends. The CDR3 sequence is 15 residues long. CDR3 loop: CAIRGTTGRSYEQYF. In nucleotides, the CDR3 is TGTGCCATCAGGGGGACCACAGGTCGGTCCTACGAGCAGTACTTC.

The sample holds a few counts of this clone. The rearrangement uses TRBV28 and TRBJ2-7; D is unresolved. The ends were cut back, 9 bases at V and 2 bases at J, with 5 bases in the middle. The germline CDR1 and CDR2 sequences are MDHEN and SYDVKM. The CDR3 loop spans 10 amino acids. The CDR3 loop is CASAAYEQYF. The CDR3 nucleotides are TGTGCCAGTGCCGCCTACGAGCAGTACTTC.

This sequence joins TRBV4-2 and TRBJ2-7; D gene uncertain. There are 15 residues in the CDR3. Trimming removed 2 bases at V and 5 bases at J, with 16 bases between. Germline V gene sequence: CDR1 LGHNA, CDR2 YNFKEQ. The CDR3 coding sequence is TGTGCCAGCAGCCAACAAAGGACGGCCCCCGACGAGCAGTACTTC. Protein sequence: CASSQQRTAPDEQYF.

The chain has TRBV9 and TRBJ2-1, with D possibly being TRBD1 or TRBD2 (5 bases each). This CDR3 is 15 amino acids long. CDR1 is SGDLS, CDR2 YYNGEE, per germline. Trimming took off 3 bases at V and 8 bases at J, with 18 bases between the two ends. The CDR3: CASSGSGAPGDEQFF. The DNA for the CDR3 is TGTGCCAGCAGCGGATCCGGGGCCCCGGGCGATGAGCAGTTCTTC.

This CDR3 reads CASSYAGTYEQYF. In nucleotides, the CDR3 is TGCGCCAGCAGCTACGCCGGGACTTACGAGCAGTACTTC. The chain recombines TRBV5-1 with TRBJ2-7; perhaps TRBD2 as D (6 bases). The V end lost 3 bases, the J end lost 4 bases, and 11 bases lay between the germline ends. There are 13 residues in the CDR3. From germline, CDR1 is SGHRS and CDR2 YFSETQ.

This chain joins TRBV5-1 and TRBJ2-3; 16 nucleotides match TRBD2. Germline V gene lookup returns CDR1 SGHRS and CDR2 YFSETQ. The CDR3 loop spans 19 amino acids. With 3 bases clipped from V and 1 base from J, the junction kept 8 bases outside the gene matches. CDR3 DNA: TGCGCCAGCAGCTCGGGACTAGCGGGGGGGCTTTCGGGCACAGATACGCAGTATTTT. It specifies CASSSGLAGGLSGTDTQYF.

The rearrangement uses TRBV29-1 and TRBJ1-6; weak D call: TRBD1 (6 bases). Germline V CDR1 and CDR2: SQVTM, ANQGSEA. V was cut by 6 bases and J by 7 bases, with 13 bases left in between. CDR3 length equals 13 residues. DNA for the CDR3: TGCAGCGTGCGACAGGAGTTAAATTCACCCCTCCACTTT. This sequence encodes CSVRQELNSPLHF.

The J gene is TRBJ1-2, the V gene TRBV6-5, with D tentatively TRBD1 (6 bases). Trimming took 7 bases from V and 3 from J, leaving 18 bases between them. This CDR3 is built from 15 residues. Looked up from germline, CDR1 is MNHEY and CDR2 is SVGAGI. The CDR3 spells CASTLGQGRYYGYTF. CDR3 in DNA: TGTGCCAGCACCCTTGGCCAGGGGAGGTACTATGGCTACACCTTC.

The CDR3 loop is CASSLTGLAKNIQYF. DNA for the CDR3: TGTGCCAGCAGTCTTACAGGGCTAGCCAAAAACATTCAGTACTTC. The J gene is TRBJ2-4, the V gene TRBV27; D may be TRBD1 (6 bases). CDR1 MNHEY and CDR2 SMNVEV come from the germline V gene (reference sequence). Trimming cost V 5 bases and J 0 bases, with 11 bases left between them. The CDR3 extends over 15 amino acids.

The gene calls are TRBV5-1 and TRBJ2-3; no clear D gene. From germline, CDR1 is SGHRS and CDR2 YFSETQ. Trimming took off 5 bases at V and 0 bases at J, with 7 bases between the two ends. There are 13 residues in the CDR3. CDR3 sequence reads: CASRLGSTDTQYF. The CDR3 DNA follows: TGCGCCAGCAGGTTAGGGAGCACAGATACGCAGTATTTT. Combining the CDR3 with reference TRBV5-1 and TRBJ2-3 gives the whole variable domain KAGVTQTPRYLIKTRGQQVTLSCSPISGHRSVSWYQQTPGQGLQFLFEYFSETQRNKGNFPGRFSGRQFSNSRSEMNVSTLELGDSALYLCASRLGSTDTQYFGPGTRLTVL.